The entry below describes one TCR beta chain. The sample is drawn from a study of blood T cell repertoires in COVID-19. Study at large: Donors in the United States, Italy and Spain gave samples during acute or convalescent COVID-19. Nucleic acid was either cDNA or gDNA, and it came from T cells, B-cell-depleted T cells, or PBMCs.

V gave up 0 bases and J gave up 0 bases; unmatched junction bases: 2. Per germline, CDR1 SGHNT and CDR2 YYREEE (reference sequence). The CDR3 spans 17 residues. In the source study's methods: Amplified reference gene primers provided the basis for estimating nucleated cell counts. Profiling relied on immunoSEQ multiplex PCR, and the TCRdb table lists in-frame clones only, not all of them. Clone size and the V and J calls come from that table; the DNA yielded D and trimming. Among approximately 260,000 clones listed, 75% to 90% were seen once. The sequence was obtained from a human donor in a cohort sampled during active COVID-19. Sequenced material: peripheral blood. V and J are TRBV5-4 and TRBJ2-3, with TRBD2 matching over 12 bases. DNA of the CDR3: TGTGCCAGCAGCTTGGGACTAGCGGGGGTGAGCACAGATACGCAGTATTTT. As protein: CASSLGLAGVSTDTQYF.